This TCR beta chain stems from a study of shared clonotypes between healthy human individuals (dated by TCRdb to the early 2020s). Broadly, across the study: The cohort included a few men and a couple of women between 18 and 49 years of age. For each donor, CD4 naive and CD4 memory were each given three plates, CD8 naive was given two plates, and CD8 memory was given one plate. The study deeply sequenced blood TCR repertoires of about 5 healthy adults to estimate repertoire size and the extent of clonotype sharing between individuals. To increase sequencing depth and limit assay-specific biases, TCR repertoire library preparation and sequencing were carried out by different laboratories using diverse techniques. Between about 0.85 and 9.5 billion PBMCs per donor were obtained by leukapheresis. Paper-wide results and their limitations: Even with the large sequencing depth, rarefaction of the sorted-subset datasets indicated that sequencing was incomplete. Sampling was limited to blood, and TCR repertoires in tissue likely differ from TCR repertoires in blood. Naive subsets generally had larger estimated clonotype richness than memory subsets did. Pairwise subsampling led to the expectation that sequencing depth would affect the degree of clonotype sharing among donors. Across a few donors, roughly 5.1% of naive CD4, more than 3% of naive CD8, under 2.5% of memory CD4, and under 0.45% of memory CD8 clonotypes were shared. Clonotypes shared by all four sorted-subset donors showed higher generation probabilities than non-shared clonotypes. Because the study included only a small number of donors, the genetic and exposure-history diversity represented was limited.

For the CD8 naive samples, CD45RO-negative cells were positively selected for CCR7, yielding a CD45RA+CCR7+ population from which TemRA cells were excluded. The donors were healthy, HIV-negative adults with no recently reported acute infections or vaccinations. Every donor was a Caucasian adult residing in Nashville, Tennessee, USA. Blood was obtained by leukapheresis, after which PBMCs were separated by Ficoll-Histopaque density gradient centrifugation and cryopreserved in liquid nitrogen vapor phase. Analytical flow cytometry was used to check the purity and quantity of each magnetically sorted T cell population. From each sorted fraction, genomic DNA was isolated and quantified by UV absorbance on a Nanodrop 2000c. TCR CDR3 regions were amplified from genomic DNA by multiplex PCR using the deep immunoSEQ assay. Extracted genomic DNA from each cell subset was distributed evenly across all wells of several immunoSEQ 96-well plates, and each plate was treated as a replicate. For sorted subsets, 200 to 250 ng of genomic DNA, equivalent to around 30,000 T cell genomes, went into each replicate PCR. Purified libraries were measured with a Qubit 3.0 fluorometer, size-checked on a Bioanalyzer 2100, and measured again with the KAPA Library Quantification kit. Every immunoSEQ 96-well plate was sequenced on a separate single-read 150-cycle Illumina NextSeq 550 flow cell. In the authors' own workflow: Because only junctional sequences without quality scores were contained in the immunoSEQ output, filtering matching that applied to full-length reads could not be performed. Sequences were annotated with PyIR, a Python wrapper for IgBLAST v1.9, using IMGT germline references to assign V/J genes and CDR3. Any read was removed if the V/J assignment was weak (E-value above 1e-6), the CDR3 was missing, or the read contained stop codons, out-of-frame junctions, or ambiguous translated residues. V3J clonotypes were defined as sequences sharing an identical inferred V gene, J gene, and CDR3 amino acid sequence. Percentage overlap between repertoires was calculated by dividing the number of shared unique clonotypes by the size of the smaller repertoire. Repertoire richness was assessed with RTK rarefaction, the Chao1 estimator, and Recon v2.1 estimates of unobserved clonotypes. Generation probabilities for all TCRbeta clonotypes obtained by the gDNA method from a handful of donors were computed using OLGA. Not all clones reach the TCRdb copy of this immuneACCESS table, which keeps in-frame sequences only. Checked studies attribute under half of the gap to unresolved V genes and leave the rest unexplained. V and J calls and clone size come straight from that table; D and trimming were deduced from the DNA. A total of about 800,000 clones appear in this sample, about 96% of them only once. Less than 0.25% of the sample is in the top ten clones.

Inclusive of the bounding cysteine and phenylalanine, the CDR3 is 15 residues long. CDR3 DNA is the only sequence kept; it has 45 bases, read in frame from the first base. Note on this clone: Its cognate antigen has yet to be identified. Base quality data are lacking; no much larger clone is found one base away.

Rearrangement joined TRBV21-1 to TRBJ1-4; the tabulated D call, TRBD1, remains unverified against the DNA. TRBV21-1 is flagged as a pseudogene. Sequencing was performed on naive CD8+ T cells sorted from blood. Explained via the paper, the cell subset or site label denotes: CD45RA+CCR7+. The TCR sequence derives from a man aged 25 to 40 in good health. The CDR3 protein sequence reads: CASSSRTGKKEKLFF. The DNA reads TGTGCCAGCAGCTCTCGGACAGGGAAAAAGGAAAAACTGTTTTTT.